This TCR beta chain comes out of a study of PD-L1 blockade in urothelial cancer (dated by TCRdb to about 2017). Background for the entire study: All patients started therapy around 2014 and received atezolizumab 1,200 mg intravenously every 3 weeks. About 85% of the roughly 30 patients were males with bladder-origin urothelial cancer, and about 60% of the roughly 29 reported a prior smoking history. An ECOG performance status of 0 or 1 was recorded for the patients, and 0 to 3 prior chemotherapy regimens had been received by the patients. Blood samples were analyzed at two time points: 3 weeks after treatment start (second dose) and 6 weeks after treatment start. Blood samples gave median yields of approximately 130,000 T cells and 82,636 unique TCRs, along with a median clonality of roughly 0.08. The study was an exploratory multi-omic analysis of somatic, immune and clinical correlates of response to PD-L1 blockade with atezolizumab in urothelial cancer. Pretreatment tumor samples, along with matched peripheral blood serially collected before and after atezolizumab treatment, were subjected to TCR sequencing. Durable clinical benefit meant progression-free survival longer than 6 months, and TCR features were also tested against progression-free and overall survival. Whole exome sequencing and RNA sequencing of pretreatment tumors were performed alongside TCR sequencing in the same patients. Durable clinical benefit was achieved by nine patients but not by the remaining 20. Twenty-nine patients had pretreatment blood TCR-seq, some 25 had at least one posttreatment blood collection, and some 25 had tumor TCR-seq. General conclusions and limits of the study: Because the sample size was small (n ≈ 29) and many of the analyses were exploratory, the results are meant to be hypothesis-generating. At 3 weeks after the start of treatment, tumor-associated TCR clones in peripheral blood had expanded more in patients with durable benefit (n of about 20, p = 0.022). A pretreatment peripheral blood TCR clonality below the median was linked to improved progression-free and overall survival.

In the case of this clone: Its target antigen remains unknown. No per-base quality is available; no much larger clone lies one base away.

The sample's time point label is to be understood as: peripheral blood 6 weeks after treatment start. A cohort of around 28 patients with locally advanced or metastatic urothelial carcinoma, treated at Memorial Sloan Kettering on a trial protocol, was included. Peripheral blood mononuclear cells were collected pretreatment and during treatment, with between 1 and 8 total time points obtained per patient. The Qiagen DNeasy Blood extraction kit was used to purify genomic DNA from total PBMCs and from tumor samples. Collected pretreatment and during treatment, PBMCs were isolated and stored as previously described. The CDR3 holds 12 amino acids from the cysteine to the phenylalanine. Left in the record is the CDR3 DNA by itself, 36 bases read in frame from the first base. V lost 6 bases and J lost 3 bases; the stretch between them is 9 bases long. CDR1 is given as SNHLY and CDR2 as FYNNEI, both from the germline V gene.

Synthetic TCR analog templates were spiked into each PCR so that absolute template abundance could be estimated from read counts. Using the immunoSEQ assay, TCRbeta CDR3 regions were amplified from genomic DNA with bias-controlled V and J gene primers. Sequencing of rearranged TCRbeta segments was performed at approximately 20X coverage. Per the authors' processing: Clustering was used to correct sequencing errors, and CDR3s were annotated against IMGT to assign V, D and J genes. Only productive TCRbeta rearrangements were used in downstream analyses, excluding out-of-frame or stop-codon sequences. To compute clonality, Shannon entropy was normalized by the log of the number of unique productive sequences and then subtracted from one. Clones differing between time points or between blood and tumor were identified by Fisher's exact test with Benjamini-Hochberg correction at adjusted p below 0.01. Here the immuneACCESS table is served through TCRdb, limited to in-frame sequences with V and J called. Missing clones are a known gap in these copies; in checked studies unresolved V genes cover under half, and the rest lacks a known reason. Clone size and the V and J calls come from that table; the DNA yielded D and trimming. The sample table shows roughly 100,000 clones, and around four fifths are seen once. Approximately 8.4% of the sample goes to the ten largest clones.

Source: PBMCs, taken around atezolizumab (anti-PD-L1) treatment. This TCR derives from a man in his 70s with urothelial cancer. In this chain, TRBV2 is recombined with TRBJ2-7, with no confidently assigned D gene. The CDR3 protein: CASSPLIYEQYF. The nucleotide sequence reads as follows: TGTGCCAGCAGCCCCCTTATCTACGAGCAGTACTTC.